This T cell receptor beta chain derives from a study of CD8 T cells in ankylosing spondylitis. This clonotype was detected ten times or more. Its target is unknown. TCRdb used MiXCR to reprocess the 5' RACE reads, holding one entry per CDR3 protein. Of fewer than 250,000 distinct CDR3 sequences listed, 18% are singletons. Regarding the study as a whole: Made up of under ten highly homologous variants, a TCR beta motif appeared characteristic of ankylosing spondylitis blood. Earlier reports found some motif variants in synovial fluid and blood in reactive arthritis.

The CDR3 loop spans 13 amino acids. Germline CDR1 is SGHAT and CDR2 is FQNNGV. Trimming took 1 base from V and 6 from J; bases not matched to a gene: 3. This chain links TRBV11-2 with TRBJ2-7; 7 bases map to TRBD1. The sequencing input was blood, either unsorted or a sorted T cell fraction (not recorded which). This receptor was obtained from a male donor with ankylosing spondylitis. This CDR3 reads CASSLGGTVEQYF. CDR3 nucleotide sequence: TGTGCCAGCAGCTTAGGGGGGACAGTCGAGCAGTACTTC.